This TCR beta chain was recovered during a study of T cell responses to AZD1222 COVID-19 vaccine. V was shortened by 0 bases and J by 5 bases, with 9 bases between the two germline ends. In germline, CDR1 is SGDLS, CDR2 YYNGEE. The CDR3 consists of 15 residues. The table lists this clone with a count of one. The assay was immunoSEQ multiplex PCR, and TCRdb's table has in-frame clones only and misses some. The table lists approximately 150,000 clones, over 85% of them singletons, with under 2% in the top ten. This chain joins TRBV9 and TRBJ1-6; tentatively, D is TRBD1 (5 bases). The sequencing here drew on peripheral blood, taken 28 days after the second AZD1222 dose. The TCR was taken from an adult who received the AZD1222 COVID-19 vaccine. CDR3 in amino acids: CASSVGGSHNSPLHF. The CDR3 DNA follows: TGTGCCAGCAGCGTAGGGGGGTCGCATAATTCACCCCTCCACTTT.